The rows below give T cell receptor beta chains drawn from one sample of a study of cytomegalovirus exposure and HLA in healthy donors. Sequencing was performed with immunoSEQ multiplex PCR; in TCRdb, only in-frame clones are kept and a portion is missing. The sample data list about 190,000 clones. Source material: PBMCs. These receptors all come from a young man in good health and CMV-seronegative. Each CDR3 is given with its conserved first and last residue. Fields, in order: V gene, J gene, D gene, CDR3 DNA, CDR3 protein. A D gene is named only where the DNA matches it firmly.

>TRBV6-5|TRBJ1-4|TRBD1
TGTGCCAGCAGTTACTCAGGGACAGTTAATGAAAAACTGTTTTTT
CASSYSGTVNEKLFF
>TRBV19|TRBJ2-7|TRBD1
TGTGCCAGTAGTGGCACGGGGAGGGACAGGGGGGCCGAGCAGTACTTC
CASSGTGRDRGAEQYF
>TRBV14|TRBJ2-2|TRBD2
TGTGCCAGCAGCCAAGAAGGGGCGGGACTAGCGGGCGCATTTCCGGTCGGGGAGCTGTTTTTT
CASSQEGAGLAGAFPVGELFF
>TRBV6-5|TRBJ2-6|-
TGTGCCAGCAGTTATGGGGCCGTGGCCAACGTCCTGACTTTC
CASSYGAVANVLTF
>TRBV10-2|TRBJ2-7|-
TGCGCCAGCATACAGGTTCCCTCCTACGAGCAGTACTTC
CASIQVPSYEQYF
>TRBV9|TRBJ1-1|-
TGTGCCAGCAGCGGCAGTAACACTGAAGCTTTCTTT
CASSGSNTEAFF
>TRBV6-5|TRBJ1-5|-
TGTGCCAGCAGTTACTCAGGGGGGGGGAAGCAGCCCCAGCATTTT
CASSYSGGGKQPQHF
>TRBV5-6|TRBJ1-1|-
TGTGCCAGCAGCTTGGAACTGGGACTATCGAACACTGAAGCTTTCTTT
CASSLELGLSNTEAFF
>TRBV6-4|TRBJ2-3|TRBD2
TGTGCCAGCAGTCTTAGCGGGGGGGCTGAAGATACGCAGTATTTT
CASSLSGGAEDTQYF
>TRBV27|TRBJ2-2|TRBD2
TGTGCCAGCAGTTTACCCCGGACTAGTCGGGCCGGAGAGCTGTTTTTT
CASSLPRTSRAGELFF
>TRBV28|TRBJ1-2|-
TGTGCCAGCAGCTCTCCGGACTATGGCTACACCTTC
CASSSPDYGYTF
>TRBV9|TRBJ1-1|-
TGTGCCAGCAGCGTGCAGGGAGGAGGGACTGAAGCTTTCTTT
CASSVQGGGTEAFF
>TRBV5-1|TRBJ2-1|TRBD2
TGCGCCAGCAGCTTGACTAGCGGGAGTTACAATGAGCAGTTCTTC
CASSLTSGSYNEQFF
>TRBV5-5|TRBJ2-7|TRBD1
TGTGCCAGCAGCCTACAGGGGTCTTACGAGCAGTACTTC
CASSLQGSYEQYF
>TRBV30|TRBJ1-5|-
TGTGCCTGGAGTGTAGCCCTTAGCAATCAGCCCCAGCATTTT
CAWSVALSNQPQHF
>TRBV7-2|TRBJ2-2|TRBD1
TGTGCCAGCAGCTTATTTACTACTGGGACAGGCAACACCGGGGAGCTGTTTTTT
CASSLFTTGTGNTGELFF
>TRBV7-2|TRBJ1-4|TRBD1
TGTGCCAGCAGCACCCAGACAGGGGGCAACGAAAAACTGTTTTTT
CASSTQTGGNEKLFF
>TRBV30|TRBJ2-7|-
TGTGCCTGGAGTGTAGAGATCCTGGGGGGCGAGCAGTACTTC
CAWSVEILGGEQYF
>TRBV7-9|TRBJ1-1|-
TGTGCCAGCAGCGCGACAGAAGTCGACACTGAAGCTTTCTTT
CASSATEVDTEAFF
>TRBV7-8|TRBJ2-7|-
TGTGCCAGCAGCCCTCTCGGTCACTCCTACGAGCAGTACTTC
CASSPLGHSYEQYF
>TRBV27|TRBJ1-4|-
TGTGCCAGCAGTTTCCGGGGGGGGAGAGAAAAACTGTTTTTT
CASSFRGGREKLFF
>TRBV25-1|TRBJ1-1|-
TGTGCCAGCAGTGAAGCAGGGGTAACTGAAGCTTTCTTT
CASSEAGVTEAFF
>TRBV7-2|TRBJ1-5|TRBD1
TGTGCCAGCAGCTTAGGGATCGGACAGGGTGGTCAGCCCCAGCATTTT
CASSLGIGQGGQPQHF
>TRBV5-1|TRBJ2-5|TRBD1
TGCGCCAGTACCCGACCAGACAGGGGAGAGACCCAGTACTTC
CASTRPDRGETQYF
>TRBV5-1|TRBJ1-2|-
TGCGCCAGCAGCCTGGGGTCGGATGGCTACACCTTC
CASSLGSDGYTF
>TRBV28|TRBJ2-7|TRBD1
TGTGCCAGCAGCCCCGGACAGGGGGCCACCTACGAGCAGTACTTC
CASSPGQGATYEQYF
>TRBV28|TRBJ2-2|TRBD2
TGTGCCAGCACCGGATCCCTAGCGGGAGCGGGTTCCGGGGAGCTGTTTTTT
CASTGSLAGAGSGELFF
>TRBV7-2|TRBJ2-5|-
TGTGCCAGCAGCCCAGGGAGGACCCTCGGGGAGACCCAGTACTTC
CASSPGRTLGETQYF
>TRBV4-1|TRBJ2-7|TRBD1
TGCGCCAGCAGCCAAGCAAGACAGGGGGTCGTCTACGAGCAGTACTTC
CASSQARQGVVYEQYF
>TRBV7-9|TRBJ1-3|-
TGTGCCAGCAGCCGTACCCCAGACAGCGTCTCCTCTGGAAACACCATATATTTT
CASSRTPDSVSSGNTIYF
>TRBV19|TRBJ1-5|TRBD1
TGTGCCCTGGGCGGGACAGGGGCTGGCAATCAGCCCCAGCATTTT
CALGGTGAGNQPQHF
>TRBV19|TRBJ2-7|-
TGTGCCAGTAGTCTAGTAGGAGGCTACGAGCAGTACTTC
CASSLVGGYEQYF
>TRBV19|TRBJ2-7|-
TGTGCCAGTAGTATCAAAACACTACCCCGCTACGAGCAGTACTTC
CASSIKTLPRYEQYF
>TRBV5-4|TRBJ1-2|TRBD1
TGTGCCAGCAGCTTCATGACAGGGGAGGAGAATGGCTACACCTTC
CASSFMTGEENGYTF
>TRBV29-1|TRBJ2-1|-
TGCAGCGTTGAGGGACTGCCGACAGGGCGGCACAATGAGCAGTTCTTC
CSVEGLPTGRHNEQFF
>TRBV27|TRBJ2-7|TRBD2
TGTGCCAGCAGTTACGCGGGAGGGCCGCAGGAGCAGTACTTC
CASSYAGGPQEQYF
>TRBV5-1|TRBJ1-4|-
TGCGCCAGCAGCTTGGAACAGCACTCAGGAAAACTGTTTTTT
CASSLEQHSGKLFF
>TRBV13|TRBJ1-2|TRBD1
TGTGCCAGCAGCTCGAGCCGCGGGACAGGGGGAGTATATGGCTACACCTTC
CASSSSRGTGGVYGYTF
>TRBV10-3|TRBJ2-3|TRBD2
TGTGCCATCAGCATTAAGGGGCTAGCGGGGGTGGGCTCGCAGTATTTT
CAISIKGLAGVGSQYF
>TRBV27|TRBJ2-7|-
TGTGCCAGCAGTTTGAAGATGTTCCCTCGGAGCTCCTACGAGCAGTACTTC
CASSLKMFPRSSYEQYF
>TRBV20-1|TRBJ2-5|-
TGCAGTGCTAGTAGACAGGAGACCCAGTACTTC
CSASRQETQYF
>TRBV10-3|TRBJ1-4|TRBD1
TGTGCCATCAGTCCGGGACAGAATGAAAAACTGTTTTTT
CAISPGQNEKLFF
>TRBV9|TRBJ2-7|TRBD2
TGTGCCAGCAGCGCGACTAGCGGGAGCATCGAGCAGTACTTC
CASSATSGSIEQYF
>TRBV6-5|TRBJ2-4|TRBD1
TGTGTCAGCAGTTCCAACTCTGGGACAGCCCAAAACATTCAGTACTTC
CVSSSNSGTAQNIQYF
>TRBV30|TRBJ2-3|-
TGTGCCTGGACAGGGGCCCGCACAGATACGCAGTATTTT
CAWTGARTDTQYF